Reported below is one T cell receptor (beta chain). Its cognate antigen is unknown. A single-stranded UMI oligo with SP2 sequence was ligated to cDNA 3' ends. First-round PCR used approximately 4 cycles and beta primers RC1.1 and RC1.2 covering TRBC1 and TRBC2. TCRdb ran MiXCR on the UMI-ligation and nested PCR reads and lists one entry per CDR3 protein. The data show some 50,000 distinct CDR3 sequences, around 10% seen once. This entry belongs to a study of quantifying T cell responses using KT2 cells. Background on the study: RNA was reverse transcribed with TCR alpha and beta constant-region primers. The T4 ligation step was estimated to exceed 8% efficiency under optimum conditions. Study-wide points: Input KT2 cell number predicted KT2 alpha and beta sequence counts linearly over several orders of magnitude.

Sequencing used PBMCs spiked with cells of the T cell clone KT2. This TCR derives from a human donor.

CDR3 sequence reads: CASSTQGASYGYTF. The CDR3 region has the DNA TGTGCCAGTAGTACACAGGGGGCGAGCTATGGCTACACCTTC. The J gene is TRBJ1-2, the V gene TRBV19; 9 positions match TRBD1. CDR1 is LNHDA and CDR2 is SQIVND in the germline V gene (reference sequence). The CDR3 is made up of 14 amino acids. J was trimmed by 4 bases and V by 4 bases; bases with no gene match: 4.